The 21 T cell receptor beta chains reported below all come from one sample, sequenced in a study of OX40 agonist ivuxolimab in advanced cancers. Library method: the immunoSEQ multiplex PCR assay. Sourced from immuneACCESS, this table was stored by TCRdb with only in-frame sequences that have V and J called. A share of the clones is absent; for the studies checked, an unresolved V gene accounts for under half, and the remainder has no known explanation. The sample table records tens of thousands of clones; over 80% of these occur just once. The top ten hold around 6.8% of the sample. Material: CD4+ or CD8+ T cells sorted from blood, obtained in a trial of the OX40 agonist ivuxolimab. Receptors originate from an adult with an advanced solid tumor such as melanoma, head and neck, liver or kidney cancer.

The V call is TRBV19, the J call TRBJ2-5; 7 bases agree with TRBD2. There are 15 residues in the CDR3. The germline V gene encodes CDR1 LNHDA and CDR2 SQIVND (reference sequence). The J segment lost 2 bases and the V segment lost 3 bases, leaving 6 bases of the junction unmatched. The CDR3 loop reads CASSILADPQETQYF. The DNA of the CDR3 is TGTGCCAGTAGTATTCTAGCGGACCCACAAGAGACCCAGTACTTC.

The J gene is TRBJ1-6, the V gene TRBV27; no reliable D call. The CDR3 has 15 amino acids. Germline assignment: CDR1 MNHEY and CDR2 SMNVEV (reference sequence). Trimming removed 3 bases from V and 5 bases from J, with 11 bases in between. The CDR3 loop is CASSFGTADNSPLHF. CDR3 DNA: TGTGCCAGCAGTTTCGGAACAGCCGATAATTCACCCCTCCACTTT.

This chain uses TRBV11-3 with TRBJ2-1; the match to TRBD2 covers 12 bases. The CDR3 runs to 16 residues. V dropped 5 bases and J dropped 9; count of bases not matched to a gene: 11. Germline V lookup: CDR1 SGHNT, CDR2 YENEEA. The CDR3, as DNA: TGTGCCAGCAGCATAACGACTAGCGGGAGAGGGACTGAGCAGTTCTTC. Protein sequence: CASSITTSGRGTEQFF. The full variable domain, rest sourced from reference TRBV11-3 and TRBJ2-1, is EAGVVQSPRYKIIEKKQPVAFWCNPISGHNTLYWYLQNLGQGPELLIRYENEEAVDDSQLPKDRFSAERLKGVDSTLKIQPAELGDSAVYLCASSITTSGRGTEQFFGPGTRLTVL.

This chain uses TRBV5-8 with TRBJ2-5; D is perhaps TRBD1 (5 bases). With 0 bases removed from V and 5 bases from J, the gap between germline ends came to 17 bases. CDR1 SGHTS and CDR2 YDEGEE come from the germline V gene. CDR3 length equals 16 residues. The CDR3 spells CASSLDAGMASETQYF. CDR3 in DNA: TGTGCCAGCAGCTTGGACGCAGGGATGGCCTCGGAGACCCAGTACTTC. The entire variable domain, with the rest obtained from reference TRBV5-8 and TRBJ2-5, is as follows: EAGVTQSPTHLIKTRGQQATLRCSPISGHTSVYWYQQALGLGLQFLLWYDEGEERNRGNFPPRFSGRQFPNYSSELNVNALELEDSALYLCASSLDAGMASETQYFGPGTRLLVL.

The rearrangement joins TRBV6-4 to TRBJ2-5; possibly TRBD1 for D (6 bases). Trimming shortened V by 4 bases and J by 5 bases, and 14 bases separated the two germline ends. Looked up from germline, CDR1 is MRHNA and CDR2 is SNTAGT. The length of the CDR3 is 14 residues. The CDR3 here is CASSVLQGVETQYF. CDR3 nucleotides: TGTGCCAGCAGTGTTTTACAGGGAGTGGAGACCCAGTACTTC.

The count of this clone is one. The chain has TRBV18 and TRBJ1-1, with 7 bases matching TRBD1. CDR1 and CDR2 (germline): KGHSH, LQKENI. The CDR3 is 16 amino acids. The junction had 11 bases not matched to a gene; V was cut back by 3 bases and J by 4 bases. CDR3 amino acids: CASSPGKGAWGTEAFF. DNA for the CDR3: TGTGCCAGCTCACCGGGAAAGGGGGCATGGGGCACTGAAGCTTTCTTT. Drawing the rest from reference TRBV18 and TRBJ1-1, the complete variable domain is NAGVMQNPRHLVRRRGQEARLRCSPMKGHSHVYWYRQLPEEGLKFMVYLQKENIIDESGMPKERFSAEFPKEGPSILRIQQVVRGDSAAYFCASSPGKGAWGTEAFFGQGTRLTVV.

CDR3 residues: CASSPSEINYGYTF. CDR3 nucleotides: TGTGCCAGCAGCCCATCCGAAATAAACTATGGCTACACCTTC. The rearrangement links TRBV27 to TRBJ1-2; no clear D. The germline V and J ends were trimmed by 6 bases and 2 bases, with 13 bases remaining between them. This CDR3 comprises 14 residues. Germline lookup yields CDR1 MNHEY and CDR2 SMNVEV (reference sequence).

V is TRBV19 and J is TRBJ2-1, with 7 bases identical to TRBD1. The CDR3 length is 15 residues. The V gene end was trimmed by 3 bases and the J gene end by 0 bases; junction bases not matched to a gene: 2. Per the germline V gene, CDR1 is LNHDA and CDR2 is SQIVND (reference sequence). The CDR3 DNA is TGTGCCAGTAGTATCGGACAGGCCTCCTACAATGAGCAGTTCTTC. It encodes CASSIGQASYNEQFF.

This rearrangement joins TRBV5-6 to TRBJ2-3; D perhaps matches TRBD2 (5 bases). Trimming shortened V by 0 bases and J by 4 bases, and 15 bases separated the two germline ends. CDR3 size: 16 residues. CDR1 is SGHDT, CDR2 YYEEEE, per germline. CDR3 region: CASSLDVGVGADTQYF. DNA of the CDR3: TGTGCCAGCAGCTTGGACGTGGGAGTAGGCGCAGATACGCAGTATTTT.

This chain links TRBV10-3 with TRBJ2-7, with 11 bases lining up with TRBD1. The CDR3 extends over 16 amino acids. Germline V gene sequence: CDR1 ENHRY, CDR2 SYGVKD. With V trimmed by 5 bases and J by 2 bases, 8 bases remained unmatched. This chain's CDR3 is CAISPAGTGGTYEQYF. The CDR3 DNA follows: TGTGCCATCAGTCCCGCCGGGACAGGGGGTACCTACGAGCAGTACTTC.

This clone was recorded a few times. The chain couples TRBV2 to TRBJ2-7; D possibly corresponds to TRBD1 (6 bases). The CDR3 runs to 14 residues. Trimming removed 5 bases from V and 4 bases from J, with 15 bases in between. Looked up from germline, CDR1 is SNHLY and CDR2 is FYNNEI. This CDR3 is CASSSQGNKYEQYF. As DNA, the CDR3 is TGTGCCAGCAGTAGCCAGGGGAACAAGTACGAGCAGTACTTC.

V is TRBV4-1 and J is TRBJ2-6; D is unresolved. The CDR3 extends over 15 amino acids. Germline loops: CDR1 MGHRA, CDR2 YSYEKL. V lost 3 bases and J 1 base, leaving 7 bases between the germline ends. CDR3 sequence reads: CASSHGYSGANVLTF. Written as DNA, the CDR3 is TGCGCCAGCAGCCACGGGTATTCTGGGGCCAACGTCCTGACTTTC.

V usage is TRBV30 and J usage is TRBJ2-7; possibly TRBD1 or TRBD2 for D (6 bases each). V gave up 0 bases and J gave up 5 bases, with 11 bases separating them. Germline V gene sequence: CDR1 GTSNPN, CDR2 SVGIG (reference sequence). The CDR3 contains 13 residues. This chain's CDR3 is CAWSVRRGDEQYF. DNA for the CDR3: TGTGCCTGGAGTGTACGGAGGGGGGACGAGCAGTACTTC.

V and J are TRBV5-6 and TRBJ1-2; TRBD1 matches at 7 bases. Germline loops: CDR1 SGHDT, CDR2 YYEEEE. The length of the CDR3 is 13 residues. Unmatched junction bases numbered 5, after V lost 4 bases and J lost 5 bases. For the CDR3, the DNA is TGTGCCAGCAGCCCGGGACAGCAATATGGCTACACCTTC. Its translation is CASSPGQQYGYTF.

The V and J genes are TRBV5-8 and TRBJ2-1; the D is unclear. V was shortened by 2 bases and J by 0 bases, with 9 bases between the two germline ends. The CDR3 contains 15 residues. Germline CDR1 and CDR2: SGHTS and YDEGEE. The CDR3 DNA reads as TGTGCCAGCAGCTTCAACAGTGGCTCCTACAATGAGCAGTTCTTC. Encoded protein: CASSFNSGSYNEQFF.

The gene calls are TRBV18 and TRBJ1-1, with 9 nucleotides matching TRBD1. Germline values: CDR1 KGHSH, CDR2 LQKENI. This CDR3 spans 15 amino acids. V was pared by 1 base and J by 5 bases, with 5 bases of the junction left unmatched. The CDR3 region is CASSPLQGATTEAFF. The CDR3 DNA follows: TGTGCCAGCTCACCACTACAGGGGGCGACGACTGAAGCTTTCTTT.

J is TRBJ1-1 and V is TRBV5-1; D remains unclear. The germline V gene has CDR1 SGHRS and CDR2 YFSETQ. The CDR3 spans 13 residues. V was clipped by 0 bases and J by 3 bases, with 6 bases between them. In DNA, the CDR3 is TGCGCCAGCAGCTTGGGAGGAGACACTGAAGCTTTCTTT. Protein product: CASSLGGDTEAFF.

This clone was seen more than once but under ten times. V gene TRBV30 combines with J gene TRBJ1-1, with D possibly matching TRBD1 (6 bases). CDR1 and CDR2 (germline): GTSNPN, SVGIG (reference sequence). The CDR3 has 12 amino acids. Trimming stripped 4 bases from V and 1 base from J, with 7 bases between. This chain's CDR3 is CAWIQGNTEAFF. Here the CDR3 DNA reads TGTGCCTGGATACAGGGGAACACTGAAGCTTTCTTT. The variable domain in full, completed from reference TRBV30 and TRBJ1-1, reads SQTIHQWPATLVQPVGSPLSLECTVEGTSNPNLYWYRQAAGRGLQLLFYSVGIGQISSEVPQNLSASRPQDRQFILSSKKLLLSDSGFYLCAWIQGNTEAFFGQGTRLTVV.

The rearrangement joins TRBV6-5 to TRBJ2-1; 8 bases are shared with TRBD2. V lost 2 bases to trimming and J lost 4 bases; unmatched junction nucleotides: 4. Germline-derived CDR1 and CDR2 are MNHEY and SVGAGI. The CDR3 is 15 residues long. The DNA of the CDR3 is TGTGCCAGCAGTTACGAGACTAGCGCTTACAATGAGCAGTTCTTC. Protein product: CASSYETSAYNEQFF.

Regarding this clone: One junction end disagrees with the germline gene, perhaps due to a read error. CDR3 loop: CASTLRGVETQYF. The CDR3 nucleotides read TGTGCCAGCACCTTGAGGGGGGTGGAGACCCAGTACTTC. The V call is TRBV5-8, the J call TRBJ2-5, with D perhaps TRBD1 or TRBD2 (6 bases each). CDR1 is SGHTS, CDR2 YDEGEE, per germline. CDR3 size: 13 residues.

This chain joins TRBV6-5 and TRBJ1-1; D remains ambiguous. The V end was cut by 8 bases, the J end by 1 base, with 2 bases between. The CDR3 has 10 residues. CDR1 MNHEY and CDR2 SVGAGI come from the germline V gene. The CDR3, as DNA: TGTGCCAGCTGGAACACTGAAGCTTTCTTT. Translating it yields CASWNTEAFF.